This T cell receptor beta chain appears in the sequencing data of a study of CD8+ T cells in alopecia areata. Study conclusions and caveats: Patients shared TCRs less clearly than mice did, possibly owing to HLA.

V dropped 0 bases and J dropped 3; count of bases not matched to a gene: 2. Looked up from germline, CDR1 is SGHDT and CDR2 is YYEEEE. The CDR3 spans 15 residues. Of note for this clone: The target antigen is unknown.

Extracted from the samples, RNA was reverse transcribed into cDNA to serve as the sequencing template. Sequencing was performed with immunoSEQ multiplex PCR; in TCRdb, only in-frame clones are kept and a portion is missing. The sample has over 150,000 clones, around 50% seen once. The chain joins TRBV5-6 to TRBJ2-4; TRBD1 matches at 8 bases. Sequenced sample: CD8+ T cells sorted from blood. This sequence originates from a human donor in good health. Here the CDR3 reads CASSLGGQGKNIQYF. The CDR3 DNA follows: TGTGCCAGCAGCTTGGGTGGACAGGGCAAAAACATTCAGTACTTC.